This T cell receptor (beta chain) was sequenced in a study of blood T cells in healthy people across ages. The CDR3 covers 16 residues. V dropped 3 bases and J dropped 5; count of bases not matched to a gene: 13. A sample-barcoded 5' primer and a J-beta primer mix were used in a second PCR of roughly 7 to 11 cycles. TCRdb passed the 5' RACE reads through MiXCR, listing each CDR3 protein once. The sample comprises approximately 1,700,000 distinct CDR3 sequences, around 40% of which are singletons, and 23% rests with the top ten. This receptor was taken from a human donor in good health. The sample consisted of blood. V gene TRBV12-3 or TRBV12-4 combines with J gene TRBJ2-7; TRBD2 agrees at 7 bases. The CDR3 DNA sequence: TGTGCCAGCAGTTTGGGGGGGACTACGAGGGTCAACGAGCAGTACTTC. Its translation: CASSLGGTTRVNEQYF.